The 21 T cell receptor beta chains listed next were all sequenced from one sample in a study of beta chain features in type 1 diabetes. Expressed TCRB transcripts were sequenced, since all the RNA that had been isolated was reverse transcribed. The data were produced by immunoSEQ multiplex PCR, yet TCRdb's version contains in-frame clones alone and is incomplete. The sample has fewer than 200,000 clones, about 8.5% seen once. The sequencing sample was made of central memory CD4+ T cells from blood. These receptors were collected from a man aged 18 to 30 in good health.

This chain uses TRBV29-1 with TRBJ2-3; TRBD2 aligns across 7 bases. Unmatched junction bases numbered 11, after V lost 5 bases and J lost 3 bases. The CDR3 is 15 residues long. Germline CDR1 and CDR2: SQVTM and ANQGSEA. CDR3 protein: CSVWRRETGTDTQYF. CDR3 in DNA: TGCAGCGTTTGGAGGCGGGAGACTGGAACAGATACGCAGTATTTT.

This chain uses TRBV5-4 with TRBJ1-5; the match to TRBD1 covers 9 bases. Looked up from germline, CDR1 is SGHNT and CDR2 is YYREEE (reference sequence). The CDR3 contains 15 residues. Unmatched junction bases numbered 2, after V lost 0 bases and J lost 4 bases. CDR3 coding DNA: TGTGCCAGCAGCTTGGGTGGGACAGGGAATCAGCCCCAGCATTTT. It is translated as CASSLGGTGNQPQHF.

This clone occurred a few times. The chain combines TRBV19 with TRBJ2-3; TRBD1 might be the D (6 bases). Germline V gene lookup returns CDR1 LNHDA and CDR2 SQIVND (reference sequence). V lost 7 bases and J 0 bases, leaving 17 bases between the germline ends. The CDR3 runs 16 residues. CDR3 DNA sequence: TGTGCCAGTACCGTTAACAGGGACCTAAGCACAGATACGCAGTATTTT. Translated, it gives CASTVNRDLSTDTQYF.

There are a few counts of this clone. The chain carries TRBV18 and TRBJ2-1; TRBD1 agrees at 9 bases. The trim removed 5 bases at V and 0 bases at J, leaving 5 bases unmatched. CDR3 length: 16 residues. Germline V gene data show CDR1 as KGHSH and CDR2 as LQKENI. For the CDR3, the DNA is TGTGCCAGCTCAGAGTTGACAGGGGGCTCCTACAATGAGCAGTTCTTC. Translating gives CASSELTGGSYNEQFF.

The chain couples TRBV11-1 to TRBJ2-6, with TRBD2 matching over 7 bases. Germline V lookup: CDR1 SGHAT, CDR2 FQDESV (reference sequence). The CDR3 has 17 amino acids. V lost 5 bases, J lost 3 bases, and 10 bases stayed unmatched. The CDR3 reads CASSLGLGRGGANVLTF. In DNA, the CDR3 is TGTGCCAGCAGCCTCGGACTAGGTCGTGGTGGGGCCAACGTCCTGACTTTC.

The J gene is TRBJ2-6, the V gene TRBV5-1; D not resolved. The CDR3 extends over 15 amino acids. V lost 7 bases, J lost 0 bases, and 11 bases lay in between. Germline V lookup: CDR1 SGHRS, CDR2 YFSETQ. Written as DNA, the CDR3 is TGCGCCAGCGATGAAGCGTCCTCTGGGGCCAACGTCCTGACTTTC. Translation: CASDEASSGANVLTF. The complete variable domain, with remaining parts taken from reference TRBV5-1 and TRBJ2-6, reads KAGVTQTPRYLIKTRGQQVTLSCSPISGHRSVSWYQQTPGQGLQFLFEYFSETQRNKGNFPGRFSGRQFSNSRSEMNVSTLELGDSALYLCASDEASSGANVLTFGAGSRLTVL.

This chain connects TRBV5-8 to TRBJ2-7; 7 bases line up with TRBD1. The length of the CDR3 is 13 residues. V shed 4 bases and J 2 bases; nucleotides not matched to a gene: 3. CDR1 is SGHTS and CDR2 is YDEGEE in the germline V gene. In DNA, the CDR3 is TGTGCCAGCAGCCGGGACAGTACCTACGAGCAGTACTTC. The encoded protein is CASSRDSTYEQYF. The whole variable domain, remainder taken from reference TRBV5-8 and TRBJ2-7, is EAGVTQSPTHLIKTRGQQATLRCSPISGHTSVYWYQQALGLGLQFLLWYDEGEERNRGNFPPRFSGRQFPNYSSELNVNALELEDSALYLCASSRDSTYEQYFGPGTRLTVT.

This rearrangement joins TRBV7-9 to TRBJ2-5; possible D gene TRBD2, 5 bases. CDR1 is SEHNR, CDR2 FQNEAQ, per germline (reference sequence). The CDR3 runs to 15 residues. V lost 2 bases and J lost 5, with 15 bases in between. The CDR3 loop is CASSLPLVGEETQYF. The CDR3 bases are TGTGCCAGCAGCTTACCCTTGGTCGGGGAGGAGACCCAGTACTTC.

This clone was detected only a few times. The J gene is TRBJ1-5, the V gene TRBV29-1; TRBD1 matches 8 bases. Germline lookup yields CDR1 SQVTM and CDR2 ANQGSEA. CDR3 length: 14 residues. The V segment lost 4 bases and the J segment 0 bases; nucleotides outside the gene matches: 2. The chain's CDR3 is CSVADRGSNQPQHF. CDR3 nucleotides: TGCAGCGTTGCTGACAGGGGTAGCAATCAGCCCCAGCATTTT.

The chain is built from TRBV7-3 and TRBJ2-2; TRBD2 might be the D (6 bases). V lost 5 bases and J lost 4, with 17 bases in between. This CDR3 comprises 16 residues. The germline V gene has CDR1 SGHTA and CDR2 FQGTGA. CDR3 amino acids: CASSLPHGGSTGELFF. Written as DNA, the CDR3 is TGTGCCAGCAGCCTTCCTCACGGAGGGAGCACCGGGGAGCTGTTTTTT. Combining the CDR3 with reference TRBV7-3 and TRBJ2-2 gives the whole variable domain GAGVSQTPSNKVTEKGKYVELRCDPISGHTALYWYRQSLGQGPEFLIYFQGTGAADDSGLPNDRFFAVRPEGSVSTLKIQRTERGDSAVYLCASSLPHGGSTGELFFGEGSRLTVL.

The chain joins TRBV6-1 to TRBJ2-7; 7 positions match TRBD2. Unmatched junction bases numbered 11, after V lost 1 base and J lost 5 bases. Germline V gene data show CDR1 as MNHNS and CDR2 as SASEGT. The CDR3 runs to 16 residues. The DNA of the CDR3 is TGTGCCAGCAGTGAAGTTCGAGGGAGGGGCAACGACGAGCAGTACTTC. As protein: CASSEVRGRGNDEQYF.

This clone was seen only a few times. J is TRBJ2-5 and V is TRBV9, with 13 nucleotides matching TRBD2. V gave up 1 base and J gave up 2 bases; unmatched junction bases: 2. This CDR3 is 16 amino acids long. The germline gives CDR1 SGDLS, CDR2 YYNGEE. This CDR3 is CASSVQGLAGQETQYF. Written as DNA, the CDR3 is TGTGCCAGCAGCGTACAGGGACTAGCGGGACAAGAGACCCAGTACTTC.

At least ten counts were recorded for this clone. The chain joins TRBV30 to TRBJ2-3; possibly TRBD2 for D (5 bases). The CDR3 runs 15 residues. Germline V CDR1 and CDR2: GTSNPN, SVGIG (reference sequence). The ends were cut back, 0 bases at V and 4 bases at J, with 14 bases in the middle. CDR3 sequence: CAWSVSRAWADTQYF. CDR3 DNA sequence: TGTGCCTGGAGTGTATCGAGGGCATGGGCAGATACGCAGTATTTT.

This clone was counted a few times. This chain uses TRBV7-3 with TRBJ2-1; D not certain. The CDR3 consists of 14 residues. The germline gives CDR1 SGHTA, CDR2 FQGTGA. Deletions cut 1 base from V and 7 bases from J, with 11 bases between. For the CDR3, the DNA is TGTGCCAGCAGCTTAAGTGTTTACCAGAATGAGCAGTTCTTC. It yields the protein CASSLSVYQNEQFF.

The chain joins TRBV30 to TRBJ1-1; D not certain. The CDR3 sequence is 12 residues long. CDR1 is GTSNPN and CDR2 is SVGIG in the germline V gene (reference sequence). Between the trimmed V and J ends, which lost 7 bases and 5 bases, there was a span of 14 bases. The CDR3 sequence is CASYSPRTEAFF. CDR3 in DNA: TGTGCCTCCTACTCGCCCCGGACTGAAGCTTTCTTT.

The chain combines TRBV7-3 with TRBJ2-1, with D possibly matching TRBD1 (6 bases). CDR3 length: 14 residues. CDR1 and CDR2 (germline): SGHTA, FQGTGA. V lost 5 bases, J lost 3 bases, and 11 bases lay in between. This CDR3 is CASSTGYGYNEQFF. The CDR3 bases are TGTGCCAGCAGCACAGGGTACGGCTACAATGAGCAGTTCTTC.

The CDR3 DNA follows: TGTGCCAGCAGTTGGGGCAGGGGCACTGAAGCTTTCTTT. It is translated as CASSWGRGTEAFF. This chain links TRBV6-5 with TRBJ1-1; perhaps TRBD1 as D (6 bases). Germline V gene sequence: CDR1 MNHEY, CDR2 SVGAGI. Trimming left V 4 bases short and J 4 bases short, with 10 bases between. This CDR3 comprises 13 residues.

The gene calls are TRBV7-2 and TRBJ1-4; D might be TRBD1 (5 bases). The CDR3 is 14 amino acids. CDR1 is SGHTA, CDR2 FQGNSA, per germline. V lost 6 bases, J lost 4 bases, and 12 bases lay in between. CDR3 nucleotides: TGTGCCAGCAGGTTCGACAGTTATAATGAAAAACTGTTTTTT. This encodes CASRFDSYNEKLFF.

The chain is built from TRBV11-2 and TRBJ2-7; 15 nucleotides line up with TRBD2. The trim removed 5 bases at V and 6 bases at J, leaving 8 bases unmatched. CDR3 size: 16 residues. The V gene's germline CDR1 is SGHAT and CDR2 FQNNGV. CDR3 sequence (DNA): TGTGCCAGCAGCCCCGGGACTAGCGGGAGGTGGGGCGAGCAGTACTTC. Its translation: CASSPGTSGRWGEQYF.

Only a few counts were recorded for this clone. The chain is built from TRBV14 and TRBJ2-5; tentatively, D is TRBD2 (6 bases). The ends were cut back, 4 bases at V and 3 bases at J, with 9 bases in the middle. This CDR3 is 13 amino acids long. Germline V gene data show CDR1 as SGHDN and CDR2 as FVKESK. CDR3 bases: TGTGCCAGCAGCCGTACGGGAGAAGAGACCCAGTACTTC. Amino acid sequence: CASSRTGEETQYF.

This clone showed up just a few times. V is TRBV6-5 and J is TRBJ2-4; a weak D match, TRBD2 (6 bases). Per germline, CDR1 MNHEY and CDR2 SVGAGI. This CDR3 is 14 amino acids long. The V and J ends lost 4 bases and 2 bases respectively, with 9 bases between them. The DNA of the CDR3 is TGTGCCAGCAGTTTCGGGGGATCCAAAAACATTCAGTACTTC. Translating it yields CASSFGGSKNIQYF.